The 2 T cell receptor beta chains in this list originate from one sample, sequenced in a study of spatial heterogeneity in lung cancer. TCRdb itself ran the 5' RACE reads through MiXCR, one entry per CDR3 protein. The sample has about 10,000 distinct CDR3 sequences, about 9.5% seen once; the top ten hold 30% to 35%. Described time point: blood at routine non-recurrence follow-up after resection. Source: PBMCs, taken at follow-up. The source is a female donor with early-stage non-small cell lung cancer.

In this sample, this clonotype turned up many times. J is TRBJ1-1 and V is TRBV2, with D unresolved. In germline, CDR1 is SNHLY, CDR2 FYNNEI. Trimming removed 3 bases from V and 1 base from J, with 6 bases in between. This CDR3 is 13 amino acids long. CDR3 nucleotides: TGTGCCAGCAGTGATACGGGGAACACTGAAGCTTTCTTT. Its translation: CASSDTGNTEAFF. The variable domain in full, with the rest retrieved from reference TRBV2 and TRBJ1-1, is EPEVTQTPSHQVTQMGQEVILRCVPISNHLYFYWYRQILGQKVEFLVSFYNNEISEKSEIFDDQFSVERPDGSNFTLKIRSTKLEDSAMYFCASSDTGNTEAFFGQGTRLTVV.

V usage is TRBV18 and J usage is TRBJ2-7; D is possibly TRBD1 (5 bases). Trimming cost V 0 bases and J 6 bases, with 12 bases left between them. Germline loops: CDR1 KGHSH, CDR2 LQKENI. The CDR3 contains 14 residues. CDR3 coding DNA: TGTGCCAGCTCACCACCAGGGGCAGGGATCGAGCAGTACTTC. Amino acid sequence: CASSPPGAGIEQYF.